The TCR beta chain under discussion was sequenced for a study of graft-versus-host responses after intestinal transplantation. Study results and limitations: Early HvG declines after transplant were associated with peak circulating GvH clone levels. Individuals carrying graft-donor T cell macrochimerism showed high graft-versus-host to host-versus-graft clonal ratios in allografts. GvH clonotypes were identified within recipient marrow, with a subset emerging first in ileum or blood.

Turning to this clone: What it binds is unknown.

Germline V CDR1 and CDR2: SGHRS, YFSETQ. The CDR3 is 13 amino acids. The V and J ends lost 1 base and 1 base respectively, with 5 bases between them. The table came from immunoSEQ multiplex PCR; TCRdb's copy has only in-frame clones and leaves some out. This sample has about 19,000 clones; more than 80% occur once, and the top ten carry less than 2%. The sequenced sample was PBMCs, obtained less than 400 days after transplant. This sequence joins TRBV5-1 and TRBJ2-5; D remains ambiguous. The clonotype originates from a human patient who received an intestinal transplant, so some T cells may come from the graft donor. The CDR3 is CASSLFPQETQYF. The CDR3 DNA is TGCGCCAGCAGCTTGTTCCCCCAAGAGACCCAGTACTTC.